Below, 26 T cell receptor beta chains from the same sample are listed, as sequenced in a study of blood T cell repertoires in COVID-19. Repertoires were generated with immunoSEQ multiplex PCR, while TCRdb's copy carries only in-frame clones and drops some. The sample shows 110,000 to 150,000 clones, about 82% of them seen only once. Source material: PBMCs or T cells enriched from blood (not recorded which). The receptors stem from a middle-aged woman who had recovered from COVID-19.

This clone was seen more than once but under ten times. V and J are TRBV28 and TRBJ2-2; 12 bases map to TRBD2. The ends lost 0 bases at V and 6 bases at J; junction bases unmatched: 5. The germline gives CDR1 MDHEN, CDR2 SYDVKM. The length of the CDR3 is 17 residues. This CDR3 is CASSLWRLAGGPGELFF. CDR3 DNA: TGTGCCAGCAGTTTATGGCGGCTAGCGGGAGGGCCCGGGGAGCTGTTTTTT.

The chain has TRBV7-9 and TRBJ2-7, with TRBD2 identical over 7 bases. J was trimmed by 6 bases and V by 0 bases; bases with no gene match: 8. From germline, CDR1 is SEHNR and CDR2 FQNEAQ (reference sequence). The CDR3 covers 15 residues. For the CDR3, the DNA is TGTGCCAGCAGCTTAGCGGGAGGGCCGATTGGCGAGCAGTACTTC. As protein: CASSLAGGPIGEQYF. Complete variable domain (other parts from reference TRBV7-9 and TRBJ2-7): DTGVSQNPRHKITKRGQNVTFRCDPISEHNRLYWYRQTLGQGPEFLTYFQNEAQLEKSRLLSDRFSAERPKGSFSTLEIQRTEQGDSAMYLCASSLAGGPIGEQYFGPGTRLTVT.

In regard to this clone: One end of the junction is discordant with germline, which a read error may explain. This chain joins TRBV11-1 and TRBJ2-1; 7 nucleotides agree with TRBD2. The CDR3 runs 13 residues. CDR1 is SGHAT and CDR2 is FQDESV in the germline V gene (reference sequence). The CDR3 bases are TGTGCCAGCAGCCGGGGGGACTACGATGAGCAGTTCTTC. This gives the protein CASSRGDYDEQFF.

The chain is built from TRBV10-3 and TRBJ1-5; 7 bases line up with TRBD1. The CDR3 spans 17 residues. Germline CDR1 ENHRY, CDR2 SYGVKD. V trimming: 0 bases; J trimming: 3 bases; junction bases outside the gene matches: 8. In nucleotides, the CDR3 is TGTGCCATCAGTGAGTCCCGAGGAGGGACAGACAATCAGCCCCAGCATTTT. Its translation is CAISESRGGTDNQPQHF.

The V gene is TRBV15, the J gene TRBJ2-3; 11 bases fit TRBD2. After removal of 0 bases from V and 4 bases from J, the junction contained 0 bases not matched to a gene. CDR1 and CDR2 (germline): LNHNV, YYDKDF (reference sequence). The CDR3 consists of 15 residues. CDR3 sequence (DNA): TGTGCCACCAGCAGAGATAGCGGGGGGGCAGATACGCAGTATTTT. Protein product: CATSRDSGGADTQYF.

This clone has only one observation. The chain joins TRBV6-5 to TRBJ2-1; D is possibly TRBD1 (7 bases). V shed 9 bases and J shed 8 bases, with 23 bases lying between them. CDR1 and CDR2 from the germline V gene are MNHEY and SVGAGI. The CDR3 is 15 amino acids. Here the CDR3 DNA reads TGTGCCAGTAGTAGAGGAGGGGGCTACACGGATGAGCAGTTCTTC. Amino acids: CASSRGGGYTDEQFF.

This chain connects TRBV13 to TRBJ1-3; tentative D call: TRBD1 (5 bases). The CDR3 runs to 15 residues. Germline V lookup: CDR1 PRHDT, CDR2 FYEKMQ (reference sequence). The V gene lost 4 bases and the J gene lost 0 bases, with 10 bases spanning the gap. The CDR3 reads CASSWADTSGNTIYF. CDR3 coding DNA: TGTGCCAGCAGCTGGGCGGACACCTCTGGAAACACCATATATTTT.

This clone was recorded once. The chain links TRBV7-8 to TRBJ1-1; 8 bases are a match to TRBD1. Germline trimming cut 5 bases from V and 6 bases from J; bases unmatched to any gene: 8. The CDR3 runs to 14 residues. Germline loops: CDR1 SGHVS, CDR2 FQNEAQ. The CDR3, as DNA: TGTGCCAGCAGCCCCCGACAGGGGTGGGCTGAAGCTTTCTTT. Translated, it gives CASSPRQGWAEAFF.

V usage is TRBV28 and J usage is TRBJ1-1; tentatively, D is TRBD1 (6 bases). V was shortened by 6 bases and J by 0 bases, with 20 bases between the two germline ends. The germline gives CDR1 MDHEN, CDR2 SYDVKM. The CDR3 contains 17 residues. The DNA for the CDR3 is TGTGCCAGCAGCCTTTGGAACCGGGGGGCCCTGAACACTGAAGCTTTCTTT. Its protein is CASSLWNRGALNTEAFF.

This clone was counted a single time. The V gene is TRBV27, the J gene TRBJ2-7, with D possibly being TRBD1 (8 bases). This CDR3 contains 15 residues. CDR1 MNHEY and CDR2 SMNVEV come from the germline V gene (reference sequence). Between the trimmed V and J ends, which lost 6 bases and 2 bases, there was a span of 17 bases. CDR3 sequence: CASSPQGGIPYEQYF. The CDR3 bases are TGTGCCAGCAGCCCACAGGGGGGGATTCCCTACGAGCAGTACTTC.

This rearrangement joins TRBV4-1 to TRBJ2-1; D is unresolved. V was trimmed by 1 base and J by 6 bases, leaving 10 bases between them. This CDR3 spans 14 amino acids. Germline V gene lookup returns CDR1 MGHRA and CDR2 YSYEKL. CDR3 protein: CASSQARSGNEQFF. CDR3 bases: TGCGCCAGCAGCCAAGCCAGATCGGGCAATGAGCAGTTCTTC.

V gene TRBV7-3 combines with J gene TRBJ2-3, with 9 positions matching TRBD1. CDR1 is SGHTA and CDR2 is FQGTGA in the germline V gene. With 5 bases clipped from V and 3 bases from J, the junction kept 6 bases outside the gene matches. The CDR3 extends over 15 amino acids. The CDR3, as DNA: TGTGCCAGCAGCCAATGGACAGGGGAGACAGATACGCAGTATTTT. It translates to CASSQWTGETDTQYF.

This chain connects TRBV10-3 to TRBJ1-5, with 8 bases aligning to TRBD1. This CDR3 comprises 15 residues. The germline V gene encodes CDR1 ENHRY and CDR2 SYGVKD. The V gene end was trimmed by 4 bases and the J gene end by 4 bases; junction bases not matched to a gene: 6. CDR3 nucleotides: TGTGCCATCAGTGGTGGACAGGGCGAGAATCAGCCCCAGCATTTT. Translated: CAISGGQGENQPQHF.

Notes on this clone: Distinct nucleotide sequences in the sample also encode this CDR3. This chain links TRBV2 with TRBJ2-5; D gene unclear. Germline CDR1 and CDR2: SNHLY and FYNNEI. The CDR3 consists of 11 residues. The V end was cut by 5 bases, the J end by 3 bases, with 4 bases between. The DNA for the CDR3 is TGTGCCAGCAGTCCCAAAGAGACCCAGTACTTC. It specifies CASSPKETQYF.

Only a few counts were recorded for this clone. CDR3 coding DNA: TGTGCCAGCAGTGACCTTGGACTAGCGGGCACAGATACGCAGTATTTT. It is translated as CASSDLGLAGTDTQYF. The rearrangement links TRBV2 to TRBJ2-3; 10 positions match TRBD2. The ends lost 3 bases at V and 1 base at J; junction bases unmatched: 4. Germline V gene data show CDR1 as SNHLY and CDR2 as FYNNEI. The CDR3 length is 16 residues.

The chain is built from TRBV9 and TRBJ2-7; TRBD1 agrees at 8 bases. Looked up from germline, CDR1 is SGDLS and CDR2 is YYNGEE. The junction had 10 bases not matched to a gene; V was cut back by 4 bases and J by 4 bases. The CDR3 runs 15 residues. The chain's CDR3 is CASSPPGQGTYEQYF. CDR3 DNA: TGTGCCAGCAGCCCCCCTGGACAGGGAACTTACGAGCAGTACTTC.

This clone came up once. This rearrangement joins TRBV30 to TRBJ1-5; 7 positions match TRBD1. J lost 4 bases, V lost 2 bases, and 2 bases had no gene match. CDR3 size: 13 residues. CDR1 and CDR2 (germline): GTSNPN, SVGIG (reference sequence). The CDR3 region has the DNA TGTGCCTGGAGTTTGACAGGGAATCAGCCCCAGCATTTT. Translated: CAWSLTGNQPQHF.

The rearrangement uses TRBV21-1 and TRBJ1-5; the listed D gene, TRBD1, was not tested against the DNA. TRBV21-1 is shown as a pseudogene. The CDR3 loop spans 19 amino acids. The CDR3 spells CASSKVGQGDAYSNQPQHF. The CDR3 coding sequence is TGTGCCAGCAGCAAAGTTGGACAGGGGGATGCCTATAGCAATCAGCCCCAGCATTTT.

The chain couples TRBV4-2 to TRBJ2-2, with 8 bases aligning to TRBD1. Germline values: CDR1 LGHNA, CDR2 YNFKEQ. CDR3 length: 19 amino acids. The V segment lost 1 base and the J segment 1 base; nucleotides outside the gene matches: 11. The CDR3 sequence: CASSQASGTGTLNTGELFF. The CDR3 DNA reads as TGTGCCAGCAGCCAAGCGTCCGGGACAGGCACACTGAACACCGGGGAGCTGTTTTTT.

The genes are TRBV2 and TRBJ2-3; D may correspond to TRBD1 or TRBD2 (5 bases each). There are 14 residues in the CDR3. Germline V gene sequence: CDR1 SNHLY, CDR2 FYNNEI. The V end was cut by 4 bases, the J end by 4 bases, with 12 bases between. The CDR3 loop reads CASSAAARADTQYF. DNA for the CDR3: TGTGCCAGCAGTGCAGCGGCCAGGGCAGATACGCAGTATTTT.

As regards this clone: This same CDR3 is encoded by further DNA sequences in the sample. The CDR3 region is CASSLGQGAYEQYF. The CDR3 DNA reads TGCGCCAGCAGCTTGGGACAGGGGGCATACGAGCAGTACTTC. V gene TRBV5-1 combines with J gene TRBJ2-7, with 10 bases that match TRBD1. The V and J ends lost 0 bases and 4 bases, in that order; junction bases with no gene match: 1. CDR1 and CDR2 (germline): SGHRS, YFSETQ. This CDR3 is built from 14 residues.

This rearrangement joins TRBV9 to TRBJ2-5; possibly TRBD1 for D (6 bases). Per the germline V gene, CDR1 is SGDLS and CDR2 is YYNGEE. The CDR3 loop spans 17 amino acids. V lost 2 bases and J 1 base, leaving 18 bases between the germline ends. The CDR3 reads CASSVRPHLDSQETQYF. Here the CDR3 DNA reads TGTGCCAGCAGCGTGAGGCCCCACTTGGACAGCCAAGAGACCCAGTACTTC.

This clone occurred a few times. V usage is TRBV19 and J usage is TRBJ1-3, with a tentative D call TRBD1 (5 bases). V lost 8 bases, J lost 1 base, and 15 bases lay in between. CDR3 length: 15 residues. Looked up from germline, CDR1 is LNHDA and CDR2 is SQIVND (reference sequence). The CDR3 sequence: CASSEGRGSGNTIYF. The CDR3 bases are TGTGCCAGTTCTGAAGGAAGGGGATCTGGAAACACCATATATTTT.

This chain joins TRBV6-5 and TRBJ1-4; D call uncertain. Germline V lookup: CDR1 MNHEY, CDR2 SVGAGI. V was clipped by 2 bases and J by 8 bases, with 12 bases between them. The CDR3 is made up of 14 amino acids. The CDR3 sequence: CASSYGGRSEKLFF. As DNA, the CDR3 is TGTGCCAGCAGTTACGGAGGGCGCAGCGAAAAACTGTTTTTT.

This sequence joins TRBV19 and TRBJ2-1, with D tentatively TRBD1 (6 bases). V was pared by 7 bases and J by 10 bases, with 17 bases between. The CDR3 contains 13 residues. Germline V CDR1 and CDR2: LNHDA, SQIVND (reference sequence). CDR3 sequence (DNA): TGTGCCAGTACGCGGCAGGGGATGAACGAGCAGTTCTTC. It is translated as CASTRQGMNEQFF.

The CDR3 DNA reads as TGTGCCAGCAGTTCCCCAGCCGGGGGGTACGGCTACACCTTC. Translated: CASSSPAGGYGYTF. The rearrangement joins TRBV6-5 to TRBJ1-2, with D possibly TRBD1 on 5 matching bases. Germline V gives CDR1 MNHEY, CDR2 SVGAGI. The CDR3 has 14 residues. V gave up 4 bases and J gave up 8 bases, with 17 bases separating them.